The 2 T cell receptor beta chains below were found in one sample sequenced in a study of tissue T cells after allogeneic stem cell transplantation. Data came from immunoSEQ multiplex PCR; TCRdb stores just in-frame clones and leaves some out. Of about 43,000 clones in the sample, roughly 90% are singletons; the top ten hold over 3%. Sequenced here: blood, sampled before transplantation. The source is a woman aged 40 to 75 who later had graft-versus-host disease after an allogeneic stem cell transplant.

The rearrangement joins TRBV30 to TRBJ2-3; D possibly corresponds to TRBD2 (6 bases). This CDR3 has 17 amino acids. The germline gives CDR1 GTSNPN, CDR2 SVGIG (reference sequence). Trimming took off 6 bases at V and 0 bases at J, with 22 bases between the two ends. CDR3 loop: CACLSRDFAISTDTQYF. The CDR3 coding sequence is TGTGCCTGTTTATCCCGGGACTTTGCGATAAGCACAGATACGCAGTATTTT. Looking up the rest from reference TRBV30 and TRBJ2-3 gives the full variable domain: SQTIHQWPATLVQPVGSPLSLECTVEGTSNPNLYWYRQAAGRGLQLLFYSVGIGQISSEVPQNLSASRPQDRQFILSSKKLLLSDSGFYLCACLSRDFAISTDTQYFGPGTRLTVL.

The chain uses TRBV24-1 and TRBJ2-1, with 14 bases fitting TRBD2. The CDR3 runs 18 residues. Germline V lookup: CDR1 KGHDR, CDR2 SFDVKD. V shed 4 bases and J 0 bases; nucleotides not matched to a gene: 4. CDR3: CATSETGTSGSSYNEQFF. The DNA of the CDR3 is TGTGCCACCAGTGAAACCGGGACTAGCGGGAGCTCCTACAATGAGCAGTTCTTC.